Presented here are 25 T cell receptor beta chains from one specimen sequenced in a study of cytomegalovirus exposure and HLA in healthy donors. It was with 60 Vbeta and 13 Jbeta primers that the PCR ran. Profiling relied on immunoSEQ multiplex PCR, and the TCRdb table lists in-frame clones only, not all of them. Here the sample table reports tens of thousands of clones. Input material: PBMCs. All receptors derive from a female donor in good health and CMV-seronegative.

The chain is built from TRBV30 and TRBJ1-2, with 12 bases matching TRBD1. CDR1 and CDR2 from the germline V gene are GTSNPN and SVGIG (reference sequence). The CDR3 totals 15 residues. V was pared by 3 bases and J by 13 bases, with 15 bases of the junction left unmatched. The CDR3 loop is CAWSEGRDRGPQGTF. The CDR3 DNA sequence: TGTGCCTGGAGCGAGGGCCGGGACAGGGGGCCCCAGGGCACCTTC.

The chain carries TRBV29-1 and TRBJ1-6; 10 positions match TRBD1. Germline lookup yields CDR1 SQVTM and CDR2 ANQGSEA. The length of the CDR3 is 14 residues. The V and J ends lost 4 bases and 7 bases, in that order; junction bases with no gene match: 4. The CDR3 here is CSVGDRGNNSPLHF. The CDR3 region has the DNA TGCAGCGTTGGGGACAGGGGAAACAATTCACCCCTCCACTTT.

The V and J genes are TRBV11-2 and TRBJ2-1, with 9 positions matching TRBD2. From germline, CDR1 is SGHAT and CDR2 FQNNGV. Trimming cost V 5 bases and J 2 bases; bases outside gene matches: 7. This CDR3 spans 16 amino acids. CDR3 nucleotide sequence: TGTGCCAGCAGCCTGGGGGGGACTAGCCCCTACAATGAGCAGTTCTTC. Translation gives CASSLGGTSPYNEQFF.

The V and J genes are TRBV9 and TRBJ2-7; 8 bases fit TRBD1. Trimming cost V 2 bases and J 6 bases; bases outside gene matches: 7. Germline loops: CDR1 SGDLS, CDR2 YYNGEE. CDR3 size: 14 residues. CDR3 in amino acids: CASSVFGDRGEQYF. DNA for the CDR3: TGTGCCAGCAGCGTCTTCGGAGACAGGGGCGAGCAGTACTTC.

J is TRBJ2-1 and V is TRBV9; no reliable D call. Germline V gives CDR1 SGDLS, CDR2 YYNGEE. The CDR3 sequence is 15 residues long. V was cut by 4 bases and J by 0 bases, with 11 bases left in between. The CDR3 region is CASSPTASSYNEQFF. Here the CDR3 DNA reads TGTGCCAGCAGCCCGACTGCGAGCTCCTACAATGAGCAGTTCTTC. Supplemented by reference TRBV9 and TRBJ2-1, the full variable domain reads DSGVTQTPKHLITATGQRVTLRCSPRSGDLSVYWYQQSLDQGLQFLIQYYNGEERAKGNILERFSAQQFPDLHSELNLSSLELGDSALYFCASSPTASSYNEQFFGPGTRLTVL.

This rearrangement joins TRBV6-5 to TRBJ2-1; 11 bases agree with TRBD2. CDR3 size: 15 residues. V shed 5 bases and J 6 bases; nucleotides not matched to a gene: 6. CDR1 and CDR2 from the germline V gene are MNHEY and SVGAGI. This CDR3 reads CASSIGTSGSNEQFF. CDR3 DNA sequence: TGTGCCAGCAGTATTGGGACTAGCGGAAGCAATGAGCAGTTCTTC.

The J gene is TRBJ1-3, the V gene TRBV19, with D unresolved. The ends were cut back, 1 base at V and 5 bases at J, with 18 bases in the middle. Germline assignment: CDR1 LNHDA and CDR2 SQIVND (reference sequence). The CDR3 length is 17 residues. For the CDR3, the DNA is TGTGCCAGTAGTATAGTTAGTGCGGGATCCCCAAGAAACACCATATATTTT. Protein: CASSIVSAGSPRNTIYF.

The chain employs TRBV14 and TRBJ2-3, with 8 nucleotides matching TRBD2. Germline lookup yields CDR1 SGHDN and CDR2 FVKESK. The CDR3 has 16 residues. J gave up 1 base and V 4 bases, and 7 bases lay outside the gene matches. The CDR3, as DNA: TGTGCCAGCAGCCCTAACGGGAGGGCGGGCACAGATACGCAGTATTTT. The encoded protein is CASSPNGRAGTDTQYF.

The CDR3 nucleotides are TGTGCCAGCAGTAAGGACAGGGCCCCTTATGGCTACACCTTC. Protein: CASSKDRAPYGYTF. The chain recombines TRBV6-5 with TRBJ1-2; 8 positions agree with TRBD1. Germline V lookup: CDR1 MNHEY, CDR2 SVGAGI. J gave up 5 bases and V 5 bases, and 7 bases lay outside the gene matches. This CDR3 spans 14 amino acids.

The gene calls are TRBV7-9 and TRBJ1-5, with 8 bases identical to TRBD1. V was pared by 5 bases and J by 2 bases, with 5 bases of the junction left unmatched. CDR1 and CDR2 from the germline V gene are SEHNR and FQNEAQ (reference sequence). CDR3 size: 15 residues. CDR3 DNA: TGTGCCAGCAGCATGACAGGGGCTGGCAATCAGCCCCAGCATTTT. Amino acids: CASSMTGAGNQPQHF.

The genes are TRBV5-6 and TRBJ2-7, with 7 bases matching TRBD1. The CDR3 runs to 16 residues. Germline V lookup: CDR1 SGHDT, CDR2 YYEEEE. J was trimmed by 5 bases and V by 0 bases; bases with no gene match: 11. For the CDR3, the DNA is TGTGCCAGCAGCTTGGCTTGGTGGCAGGGGGAACACGAGCAGTACTTC. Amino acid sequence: CASSLAWWQGEHEQYF.

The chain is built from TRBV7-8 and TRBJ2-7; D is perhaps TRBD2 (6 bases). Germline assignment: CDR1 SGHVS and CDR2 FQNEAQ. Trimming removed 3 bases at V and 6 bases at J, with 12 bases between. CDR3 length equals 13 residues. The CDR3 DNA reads TGTGCCAGCAGCTTTGTTCAGGGAGGCGAGCAGTACTTC. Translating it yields CASSFVQGGEQYF.

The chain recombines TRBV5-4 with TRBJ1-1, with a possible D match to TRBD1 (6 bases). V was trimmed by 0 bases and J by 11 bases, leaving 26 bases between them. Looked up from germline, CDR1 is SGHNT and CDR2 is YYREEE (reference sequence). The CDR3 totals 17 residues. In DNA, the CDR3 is TGTGCCAGCAGCTTGGGTGTTTGGTCGGGGGGCGCGGGATCGGCTTTCTTT. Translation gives CASSLGVWSGGAGSAFF.

CDR3 amino acids: CASSPPQGVNTEAFF. CDR3 sequence (DNA): TGTGCCAGCAGTCCTCCACAGGGGGTGAACACTGAAGCTTTCTTT. The genes are TRBV28 and TRBJ1-1; 8 bases fit TRBD1. This CDR3 has 15 amino acids. V dropped 5 bases and J dropped 0; count of bases not matched to a gene: 5. CDR1 and CDR2 from the germline V gene are MDHEN and SYDVKM.

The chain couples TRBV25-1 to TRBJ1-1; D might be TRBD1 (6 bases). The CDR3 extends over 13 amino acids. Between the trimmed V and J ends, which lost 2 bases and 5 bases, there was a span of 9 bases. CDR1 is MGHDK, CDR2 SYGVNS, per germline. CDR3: CASSERRGTEAFF. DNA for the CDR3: TGTGCCAGCAGTGAACGCAGGGGTACTGAAGCTTTCTTT.

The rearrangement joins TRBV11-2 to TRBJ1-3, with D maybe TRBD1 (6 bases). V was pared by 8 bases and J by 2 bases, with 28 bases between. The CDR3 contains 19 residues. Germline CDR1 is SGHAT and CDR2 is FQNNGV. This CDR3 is CASPAGRQAVCPPGNTIYF. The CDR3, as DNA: TGTGCCAGCCCTGCCGGCAGACAGGCCGTGTGCCCACCTGGAAACACCATATATTTT.

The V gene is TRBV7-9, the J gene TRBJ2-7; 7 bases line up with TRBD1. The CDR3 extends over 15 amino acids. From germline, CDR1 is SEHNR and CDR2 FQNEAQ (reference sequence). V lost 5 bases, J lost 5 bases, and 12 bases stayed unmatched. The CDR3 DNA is TGTGCCAGCAGCCCAAGACAGGGTAAATTTAACGAGCAGTACTTC. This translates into CASSPRQGKFNEQYF.

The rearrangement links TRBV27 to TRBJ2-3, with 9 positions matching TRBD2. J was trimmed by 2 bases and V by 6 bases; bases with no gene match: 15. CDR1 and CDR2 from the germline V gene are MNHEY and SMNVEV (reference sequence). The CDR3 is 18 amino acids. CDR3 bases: TGTGCCAGCAGCACAGGGACTAGCCCTTCGTCAGTCACAGATACGCAGTATTTT. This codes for CASSTGTSPSSVTDTQYF.

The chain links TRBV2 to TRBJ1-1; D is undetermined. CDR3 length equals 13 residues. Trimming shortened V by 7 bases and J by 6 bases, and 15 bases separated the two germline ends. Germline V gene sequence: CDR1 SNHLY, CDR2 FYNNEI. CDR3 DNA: TGTGCCAGCACCGAATCTGGGAGCGCTGAAGCTTTCTTT. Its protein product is CASTESGSAEAFF.

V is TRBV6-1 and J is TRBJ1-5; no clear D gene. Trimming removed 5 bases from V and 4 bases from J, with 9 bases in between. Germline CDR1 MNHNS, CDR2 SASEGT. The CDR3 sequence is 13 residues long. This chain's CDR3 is CASSLTDNQPQHF. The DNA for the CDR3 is TGTGCCAGCAGTTTAACTGATAATCAGCCCCAGCATTTT.

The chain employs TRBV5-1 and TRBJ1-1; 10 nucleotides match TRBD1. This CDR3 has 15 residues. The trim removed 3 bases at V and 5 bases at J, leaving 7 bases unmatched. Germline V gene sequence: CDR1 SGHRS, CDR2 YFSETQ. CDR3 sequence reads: CASSSTGQGGTEAFF. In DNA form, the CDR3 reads TGCGCCAGCAGCTCGACCGGACAGGGGGGGACTGAAGCTTTCTTT.

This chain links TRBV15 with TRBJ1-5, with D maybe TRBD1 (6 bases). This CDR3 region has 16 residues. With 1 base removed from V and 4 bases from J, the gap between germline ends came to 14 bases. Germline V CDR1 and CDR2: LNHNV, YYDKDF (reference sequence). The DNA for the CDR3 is TGTGCCACCAGCAGAGTCCCCTCCCAGGGGAATCAGCCCCAGCATTTT. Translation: CATSRVPSQGNQPQHF.

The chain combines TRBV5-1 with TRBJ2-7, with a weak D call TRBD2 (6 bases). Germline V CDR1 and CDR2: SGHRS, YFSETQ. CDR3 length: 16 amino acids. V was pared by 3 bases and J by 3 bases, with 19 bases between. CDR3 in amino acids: CASSSEPGTFLYEQYF. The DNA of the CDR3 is TGCGCCAGCAGCTCCGAACCCGGGACTTTCCTCTACGAGCAGTACTTC. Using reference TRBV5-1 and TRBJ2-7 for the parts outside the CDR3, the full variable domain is KAGVTQTPRYLIKTRGQQVTLSCSPISGHRSVSWYQQTPGQGLQFLFEYFSETQRNKGNFPGRFSGRQFSNSRSEMNVSTLELGDSALYLCASSSEPGTFLYEQYFGPGTRLTVT.

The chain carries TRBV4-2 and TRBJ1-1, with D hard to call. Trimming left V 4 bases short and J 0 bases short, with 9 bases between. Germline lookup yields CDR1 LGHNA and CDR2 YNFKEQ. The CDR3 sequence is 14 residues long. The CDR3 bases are TGTGCCAGCAGCCCTAGGCCGATGAACACTGAAGCTTTCTTT. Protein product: CASSPRPMNTEAFF.

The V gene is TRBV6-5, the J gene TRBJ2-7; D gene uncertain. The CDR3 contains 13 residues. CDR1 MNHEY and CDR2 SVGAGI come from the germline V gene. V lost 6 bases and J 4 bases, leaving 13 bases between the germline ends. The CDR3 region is CASRNRGSYEQYF. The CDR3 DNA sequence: TGTGCCAGCAGGAATAGAGGTTCGTACGAGCAGTACTTC.